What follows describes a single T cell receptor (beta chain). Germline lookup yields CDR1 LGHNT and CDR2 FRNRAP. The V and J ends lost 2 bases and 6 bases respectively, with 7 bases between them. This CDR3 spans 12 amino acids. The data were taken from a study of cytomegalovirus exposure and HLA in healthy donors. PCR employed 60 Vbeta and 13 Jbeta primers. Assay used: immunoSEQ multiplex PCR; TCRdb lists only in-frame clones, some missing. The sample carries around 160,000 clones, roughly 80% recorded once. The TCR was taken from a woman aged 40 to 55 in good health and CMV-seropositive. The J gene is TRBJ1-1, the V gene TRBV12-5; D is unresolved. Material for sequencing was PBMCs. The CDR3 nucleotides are TGTGCTAGTGGTTTGAGGGAGGCTGAAGCTTTCTTT. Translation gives CASGLREAEAFF.